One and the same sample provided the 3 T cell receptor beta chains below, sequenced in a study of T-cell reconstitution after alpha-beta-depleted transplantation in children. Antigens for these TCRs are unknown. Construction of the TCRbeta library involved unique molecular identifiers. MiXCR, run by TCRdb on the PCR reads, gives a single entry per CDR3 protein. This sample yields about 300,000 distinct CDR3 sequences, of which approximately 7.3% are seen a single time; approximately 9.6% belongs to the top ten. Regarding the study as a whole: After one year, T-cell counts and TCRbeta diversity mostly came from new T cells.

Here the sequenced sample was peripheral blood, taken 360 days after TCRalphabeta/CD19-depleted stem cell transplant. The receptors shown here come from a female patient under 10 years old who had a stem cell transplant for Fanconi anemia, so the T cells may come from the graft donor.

The CDR3 DNA follows: TGTGCCAGCAGTGACGGGCGATGGTCGCTGGATACGCAGTATTTT. Its protein is CASSDGRWSLDTQYF. V is TRBV25-1 and J is TRBJ2-3; unclear D gene. Germline loops: CDR1 MGHDK, CDR2 SYGVNS. Trimming stripped 3 bases from V and 6 bases from J, with 16 bases between. This CDR3 contains 15 residues.

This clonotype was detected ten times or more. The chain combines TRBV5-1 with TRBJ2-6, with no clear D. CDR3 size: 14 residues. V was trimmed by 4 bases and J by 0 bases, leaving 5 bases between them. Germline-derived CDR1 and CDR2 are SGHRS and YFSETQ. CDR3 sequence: CASSVSSGANVLTF. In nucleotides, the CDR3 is TGCGCCAGCAGCGTAAGCTCTGGGGCCAACGTCCTGACTTTC.

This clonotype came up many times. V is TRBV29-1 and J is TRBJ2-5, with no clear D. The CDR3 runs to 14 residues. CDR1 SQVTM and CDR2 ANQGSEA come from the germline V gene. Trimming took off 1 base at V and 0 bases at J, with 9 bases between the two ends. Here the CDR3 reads CSVEGPLYQETQYF. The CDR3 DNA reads TGCAGCGTTGAAGGGCCCCTGTACCAAGAGACCCAGTACTTC.